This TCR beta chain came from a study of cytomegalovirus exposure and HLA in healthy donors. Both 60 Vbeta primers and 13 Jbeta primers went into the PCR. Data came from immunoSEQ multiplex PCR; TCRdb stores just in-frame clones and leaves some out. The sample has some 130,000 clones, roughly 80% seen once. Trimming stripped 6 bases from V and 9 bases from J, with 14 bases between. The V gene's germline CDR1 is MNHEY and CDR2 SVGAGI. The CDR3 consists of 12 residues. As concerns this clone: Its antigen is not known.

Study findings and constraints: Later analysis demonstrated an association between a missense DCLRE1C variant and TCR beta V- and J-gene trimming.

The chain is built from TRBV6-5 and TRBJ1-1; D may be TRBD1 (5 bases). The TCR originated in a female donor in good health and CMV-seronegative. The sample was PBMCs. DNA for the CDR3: TGTGCCAGCAGCTTTCGGGGGGAAAAAGCTTTCTTT. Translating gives CASSFRGEKAFF.